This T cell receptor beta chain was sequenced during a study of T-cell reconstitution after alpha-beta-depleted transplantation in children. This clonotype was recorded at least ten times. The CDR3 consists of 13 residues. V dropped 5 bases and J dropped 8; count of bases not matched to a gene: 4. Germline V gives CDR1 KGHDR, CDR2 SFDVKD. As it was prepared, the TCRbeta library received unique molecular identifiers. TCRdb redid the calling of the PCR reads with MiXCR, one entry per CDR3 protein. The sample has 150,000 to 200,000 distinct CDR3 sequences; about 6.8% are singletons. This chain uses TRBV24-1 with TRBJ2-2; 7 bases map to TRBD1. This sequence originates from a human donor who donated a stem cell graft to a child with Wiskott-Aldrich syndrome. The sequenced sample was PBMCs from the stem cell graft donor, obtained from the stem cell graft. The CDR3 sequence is CATSGDREGELFF. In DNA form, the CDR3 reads TGTGCCACCAGTGGCGACAGGGAGGGGGAGCTGTTTTTT.